The entry below describes one T cell receptor (beta chain). The target antigen is unknown. The sample's time point: cycle 4 day 1 (C4D1), after 5 to 7 weeks of nivolumab. Exposure to brentuximab vedotin varied, and each patient had relapsed following autologous stem cell transplantation. These data come from a study of PD-1 blockade in classical Hodgkin lymphoma. V dropped 0 bases and J dropped 7; count of bases not matched to a gene: 6. The germline CDR1 and CDR2 sequences are SGHRS and YFSETQ. This CDR3 has 15 residues. Study conclusions and caveats: Exclusion applied to patients who initiated nivolumab less than 1 year following ASCT. Diversity in CD4+ TCRs, unlike that measured in CD8+ TCRs, had risen significantly by C4D1. Underlying causes for the observed repertoire differences were not defined, possibly disease activity or prior therapy.

The assay was immunoSEQ multiplex PCR, and TCRdb's table has in-frame clones only and misses some. Of around 65,000 clones in the sample, about 90% were seen once. The chain has TRBV5-1 and TRBJ2-1; 8 nucleotides agree with TRBD2. The sequence derives from a human donor with classical Hodgkin lymphoma. The specimen comprised peripheral blood mononuclear cells (PBMCs), sampled before the fourth cycle of nivolumab. The CDR3: CASSLEAGAFNEQFF. CDR3 bases: TGCGCCAGCAGCTTGGAAGCGGGGGCCTTTAATGAGCAGTTCTTC. Full variable domain (outside the CDR3, taken from reference TRBV5-1 and TRBJ2-1): KAGVTQTPRYLIKTRGQQVTLSCSPISGHRSVSWYQQTPGQGLQFLFEYFSETQRNKGNFPGRFSGRQFSNSRSEMNVSTLELGDSALYLCASSLEAGAFNEQFFGPGTRLTVL.